The source of this TCR beta chain is a study of monozygotic twins with inflammatory bowel disease. TCRdb derives one entry per CDR3 protein from the 5' RACE reads, leaving out DNA. The sample totals about 300,000 distinct CDR3 sequences; its top ten clones hold 5.6%. The CDR3 length is 15 residues. The germline V gene encodes CDR1 MDHEN and CDR2 SYDVKM. The chain recombines TRBV28 with TRBJ2-3; TCRdb proposes TRBD1, but this gene call is untestable without DNA. The sample taken for sequencing was blood. The sequence was collected from a human donor with ulcerative colitis or Crohn's disease, or a healthy co-twin of an affected twin (not recorded which). CDR3 protein: CASSFPPGDTDTQYF.